This T cell receptor beta chain emerged from a study of cytomegalovirus exposure and HLA in healthy donors. Turning to the study itself: Prior work identified under 130 million unique TCR beta sequences in 150 million to 200 million T cells.

The PCR used 60 Vbeta and 13 Jbeta primers. Data came from immunoSEQ multiplex PCR; TCRdb stores just in-frame clones and leaves some out. The table shows 70,000 to 95,000 clones, with 70% to 80% occurring only once. Only one count was recorded for this clone. The junction and the germline gene differ at one end; a read error may be behind it. Germline-derived CDR1 and CDR2 are MNHEY and SMNVEV (reference sequence). The CDR3 runs 14 residues. Material for sequencing was PBMCs. This TCR came from a woman aged 35 to 49 in good health and CMV-seropositive. The J gene is TRBJ1-2, the V gene TRBV27, with a tentative D call TRBD1 (5 bases). The CDR3, as DNA: TGTGCCAGCAGTTTCACCTCCCCGGGGGATGGCTGCACCTTC. The encoded protein is CASSFTSPGDGCTF.